This T cell receptor beta chain was obtained from a study of blood T cell repertoires in COVID-19. Study at large: Some COVID-19 samples were acute and others convalescent; all came from the United States, Italy and Spain. Sources were T cells, B-cell-depleted T cells, or PBMCs; the material itself was cDNA or gDNA.

Germline CDR1 LNHDA, CDR2 SQIVND (reference sequence). The CDR3 has 15 amino acids. V dropped 5 bases and J dropped 3; count of bases not matched to a gene: 5. In the original processing: From reference gene primer amplification, estimates of nucleated cell counts were derived. Repertoires were generated with immunoSEQ multiplex PCR, while TCRdb's copy carries only in-frame clones and drops some. V, J and clone size were drawn from that table, and D and trimming were deduced from the DNA. The repertoire holds about 310,000 clones, with about nine tenths as singletons. The chain couples TRBV19 to TRBJ2-3; 10 bases line up with TRBD2. Sequencing input: peripheral blood. The sequence was collected from a man between 45 and 60 years old with active or convalescent COVID-19. The CDR3 here is CASSDLAGATDTQYF. In DNA, the CDR3 is TGTGCCAGTAGTGATCTAGCGGGAGCTACAGATACGCAGTATTTT.